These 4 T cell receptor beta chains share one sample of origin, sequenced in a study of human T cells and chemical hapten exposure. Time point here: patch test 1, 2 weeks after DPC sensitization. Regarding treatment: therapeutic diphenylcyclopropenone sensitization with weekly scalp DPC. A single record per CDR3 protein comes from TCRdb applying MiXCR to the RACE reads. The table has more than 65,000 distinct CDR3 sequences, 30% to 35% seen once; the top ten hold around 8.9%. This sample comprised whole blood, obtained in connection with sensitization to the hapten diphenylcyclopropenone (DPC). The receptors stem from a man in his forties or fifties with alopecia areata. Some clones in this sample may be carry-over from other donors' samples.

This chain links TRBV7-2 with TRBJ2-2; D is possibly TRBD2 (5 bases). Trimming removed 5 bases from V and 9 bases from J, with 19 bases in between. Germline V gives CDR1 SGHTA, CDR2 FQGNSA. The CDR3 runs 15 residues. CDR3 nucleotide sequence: TGTGCCAGCAGCCCACTCGAGGGCCAGCTCAGGGAGCTGTTTTTT. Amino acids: CASSPLEGQLRELFF. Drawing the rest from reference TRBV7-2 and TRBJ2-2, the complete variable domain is GAGVSQSPSNKVTEKGKDVELRCDPISGHTALYWYRQSLGQGLEFLIYFQGNSAPDKSGLPSDRFSAERTGGSVSTLTIQRTQQEDSAVYLCASSPLEGQLRELFFGEGSRLTVL.

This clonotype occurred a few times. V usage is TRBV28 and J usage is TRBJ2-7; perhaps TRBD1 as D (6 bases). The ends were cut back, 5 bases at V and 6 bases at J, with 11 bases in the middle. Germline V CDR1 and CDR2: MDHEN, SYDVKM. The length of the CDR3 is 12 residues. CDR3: CASSENRVEQYF. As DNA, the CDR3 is TGTGCCAGCAGTGAGAACAGGGTCGAGCAGTACTTC.

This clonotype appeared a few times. The CDR3 DNA follows: TGTGCCATCAGTGAGACCGGGGAGCTGTTTTTT. Amino acid sequence: CAISETGELFF. This chain links TRBV10-3 with TRBJ2-2; D gene ambiguous. Germline CDR1 is ENHRY and CDR2 is SYGVKD. V lost 2 bases and J lost 5, with 0 bases in between. The CDR3 is 11 residues long.

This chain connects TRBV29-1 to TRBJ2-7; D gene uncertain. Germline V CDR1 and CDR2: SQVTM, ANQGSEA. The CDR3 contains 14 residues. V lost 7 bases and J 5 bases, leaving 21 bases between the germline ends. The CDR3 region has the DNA TGCAGCGCCATGGACGGCCTCGGCCTAGACGAGCAGTACTTC. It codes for CSAMDGLGLDEQYF.